The rows below give T cell receptor beta chains drawn from one sample of a study of blood T cells in healthy people across ages. TCRdb ran MiXCR on the 5' RACE reads and lists one entry per CDR3 protein. Here the sample spans 1.5 million to 1.9 million distinct CDR3 sequences, roughly two fifths being singletons. Material for sequencing was blood. Receptor source: a woman aged 18-30 years in good health. Both conserved end residues are part of each CDR3. A D gene is named only where the DNA matches it firmly. Part of the rows lack a size; the others show once, few, many or a class for expanded clones.

cdr3_aa cdr3_nt v_call clone_size j_call d_call
CASSEGHSGIQYF TGTGCCAGCAGTGAAGGGCACTCGGGGATCCAGTACTTC TRBV2 few TRBJ2-5 -
CASSLFGQGSGYTF TGCGCCAGCAGCTTGTTCGGACAGGGGAGCGGCTACACCTTC TRBV5-1 few TRBJ1-2 TRBD1
CASSFLRGETQYF TGTGCCAGCAGCTTTCTGCGAGGGGAGACCCAGTACTTC TRBV7-2 - TRBJ2-5 -
CANSPGLAGVEQYF TGTGCCAACAGCCCGGGACTAGCGGGAGTTGAGCAGTACTTC TRBV14 - TRBJ2-7 TRBD2
CASRATSGVATQYF TGTGCCAGCCGTGCGACTAGCGGGGTCGCCACGCAGTATTTT TRBV2 - TRBJ2-3 TRBD2
CASSFARQPEGYTF TGTGCCAGCAGTTTCGCCCGACAGCCGGAAGGCTACACCTTC TRBV6-2/TRBV6-3 few TRBJ1-2 -
CASSLLRSPRGTTNEKLFF TGCGCCAGCAGCCTCCTAAGGTCTCCGCGAGGGACAACTAATGAAAAACTGTTTTTT TRBV4-1 - TRBJ1-4 -
CAWSVYGSAGYTF TGTGCCTGGAGTGTATATGGCTCGGCTGGCTACACCTTC TRBV30 - TRBJ1-2 -
CASSSVAGGDTQYF TGTGCCAGCAGTTCCGTGGCGGGAGGGGATACGCAGTATTTT TRBV6-5 - TRBJ2-3 TRBD2
CASTKGTGIISYEQYF TGTGCCAGCACCAAAGGGACAGGGATCATCTCCTACGAGCAGTACTTC TRBV6-1 - TRBJ2-7 TRBD1
CASSEYGTGTYEQYF TGTGCCAGCAGTGAATATGGGACAGGTACCTACGAGCAGTACTTC TRBV25-1 few TRBJ2-7 TRBD1
CSAAQTGASTDTQYF TGCAGTGCTGCTCAGACTGGAGCTAGCACAGATACGCAGTATTTT TRBV20-1 - TRBJ2-3 -
CASSPGTVGNSPLHF TGTGCCAGCTCACCAGGGACTGTGGGCAATTCACCCCTCCACTTT TRBV18 - TRBJ1-6 -
CASSFTLSGLDEQYF TGTGCCAGCAGTTTCACCCTATCGGGACTCGACGAGCAGTACTTC TRBV7-3 - TRBJ2-7 -
CASTRPGQGNTGELFF TGCGCCAGCACCCGCCCGGGACAGGGCAACACCGGGGAGCTGTTTTTT TRBV4-1 - TRBJ2-2 TRBD1
CASSLVGTGELFF TGTGCCAGCAGTTTAGTGGGCACCGGGGAGCTGTTTTTT TRBV12-3/TRBV12-4 many TRBJ2-2 -
CASTQGTPPGAFF TGTGCCAGTACCCAAGGGACTCCCCCGGGGGCTTTCTTT TRBV19 - TRBJ1-1 -
CASTWGLEAFF TGTGCCAGCACCTGGGGCCTTGAAGCTTTCTTT TRBV6-5 - TRBJ1-1 -
CSARTGPYEQYF TGCAGTGCTAGAACAGGGCCCTACGAGCAGTACTTC TRBV20-1 many TRBJ2-7 -
CASSQDLMAGSPLHF TGCGCCAGCAGCCAAGATTTAATGGCCGGATCACCCCTCCACTTT TRBV4-3 - TRBJ1-6 -
CASSRSQEGEQYF TGTGCCAGCAGCCGATCCCAGGAGGGCGAGCAGTACTTC TRBV12-3/TRBV12-4 few TRBJ2-7 -
CSVKRGAVANTEAFF TGCAGTGTGAAACGGGGGGCAGTCGCGAACACTGAAGCTTTCTTT TRBV20-1 - TRBJ1-1 -
CASSQGTGFYYGYTF TGCGCCAGCAGCCAAGGGACAGGGTTTTACTATGGCTACACCTTC TRBV4-3 - TRBJ1-2 TRBD1
CASSQVAGSYNEQFF TGCGCCAGCAGCCAAGTAGCGGGCTCCTACAATGAGCAGTTCTTC TRBV4-1 many TRBJ2-1 TRBD2
CSQTGTGVYTEAFF TGCAGTCAAACCGGGACAGGGGTTTATACAGAAGCTTTCTTT TRBV29-1 - TRBJ1-1 TRBD1
CTSSTGNGYTF TGTACCAGCTCGACAGGGAATGGCTACACCTTC TRBV12-3/TRBV12-4 - TRBJ1-2 TRBD1
CASTLDGFGTEAFF TGTGCCAGCACCCTTGACGGGTTCGGGACTGAAGCTTTCTTT TRBV12-3/TRBV12-4 few TRBJ1-1 -
CSADSTFNYGYTF TGCAGCGCAGACTCTACCTTCAACTATGGCTACACCTTC TRBV29-1 - TRBJ1-2 -
CASSFERQTDTQYF TGTGCCAGCAGTTTCGAGAGGCAAACAGATACGCAGTATTTT TRBV6-5 few TRBJ2-3 -